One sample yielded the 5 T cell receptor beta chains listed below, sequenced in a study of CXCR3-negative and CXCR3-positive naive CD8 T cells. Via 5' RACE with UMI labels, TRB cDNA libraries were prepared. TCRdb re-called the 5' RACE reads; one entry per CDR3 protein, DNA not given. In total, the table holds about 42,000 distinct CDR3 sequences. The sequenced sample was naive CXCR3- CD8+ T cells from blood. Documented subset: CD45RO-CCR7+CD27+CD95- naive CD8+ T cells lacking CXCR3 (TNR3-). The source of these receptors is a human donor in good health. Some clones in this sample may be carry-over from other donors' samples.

The CDR3 loop reads CASSSTGGNQPQHF. V gene TRBV5-1 combines with J gene TRBJ1-5; TCRdb indicates TRBD1, and absent DNA this call remains unverified. This CDR3 has 14 residues. Germline values: CDR1 SGHRS, CDR2 YFSETQ.

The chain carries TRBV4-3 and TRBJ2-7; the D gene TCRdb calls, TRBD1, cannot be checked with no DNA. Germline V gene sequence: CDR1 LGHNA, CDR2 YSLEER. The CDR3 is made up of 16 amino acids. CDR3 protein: CASSQGWGRGPYEQYF.

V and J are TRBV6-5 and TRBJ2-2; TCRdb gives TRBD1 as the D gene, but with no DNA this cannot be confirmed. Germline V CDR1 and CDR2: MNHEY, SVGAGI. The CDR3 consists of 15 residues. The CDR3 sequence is CASSYDRAGTGELFF.

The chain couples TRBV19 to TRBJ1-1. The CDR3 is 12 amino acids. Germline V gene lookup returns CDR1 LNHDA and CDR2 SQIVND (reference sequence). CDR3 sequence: CASSIVNTEAFF. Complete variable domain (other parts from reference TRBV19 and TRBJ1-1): DGGITQSPKYLFRKEGQNVTLSCEQNLNHDAMYWYRQDPGQGLRLIYYSQIVNDFQKGDIAEGYSVSREKKESFPLTVTSAQKNPTAFYLCASSIVNTEAFFGQGTRLTVV.

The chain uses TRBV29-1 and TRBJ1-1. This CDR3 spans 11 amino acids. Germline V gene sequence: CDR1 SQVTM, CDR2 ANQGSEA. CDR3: CSVGEGTEAFF.